This T cell receptor (beta chain) was found in a study of blood T cells in healthy people across ages. Trimming shortened V by 2 bases and J by 0 bases, and 11 bases separated the two germline ends. Germline CDR1 KGHSH, CDR2 LQKENI. The CDR3 extends over 15 amino acids. Primers used in a second PCR of about 7 to 12 cycles were a sample-barcoded 5' primer and a J-beta primer mix. Each sample yielded at least 2.5 million CDR3-containing paired-end reads. Using its own MiXCR run on the 5' RACE reads, TCRdb lists one record per CDR3 protein. Of roughly 800,000 distinct CDR3 sequences listed, roughly 60% are singletons.

The receptor was derived from a man aged 30-40 years in good health. Sequencing was carried out using blood. The gene calls are TRBV18 and TRBJ2-7, with D possibly TRBD2 on 5 matching bases. CDR3 loop: CASSPISGSSYEQYF. CDR3 coding DNA: TGTGCCAGCTCACCAATTTCGGGGAGCTCCTACGAGCAGTACTTC.